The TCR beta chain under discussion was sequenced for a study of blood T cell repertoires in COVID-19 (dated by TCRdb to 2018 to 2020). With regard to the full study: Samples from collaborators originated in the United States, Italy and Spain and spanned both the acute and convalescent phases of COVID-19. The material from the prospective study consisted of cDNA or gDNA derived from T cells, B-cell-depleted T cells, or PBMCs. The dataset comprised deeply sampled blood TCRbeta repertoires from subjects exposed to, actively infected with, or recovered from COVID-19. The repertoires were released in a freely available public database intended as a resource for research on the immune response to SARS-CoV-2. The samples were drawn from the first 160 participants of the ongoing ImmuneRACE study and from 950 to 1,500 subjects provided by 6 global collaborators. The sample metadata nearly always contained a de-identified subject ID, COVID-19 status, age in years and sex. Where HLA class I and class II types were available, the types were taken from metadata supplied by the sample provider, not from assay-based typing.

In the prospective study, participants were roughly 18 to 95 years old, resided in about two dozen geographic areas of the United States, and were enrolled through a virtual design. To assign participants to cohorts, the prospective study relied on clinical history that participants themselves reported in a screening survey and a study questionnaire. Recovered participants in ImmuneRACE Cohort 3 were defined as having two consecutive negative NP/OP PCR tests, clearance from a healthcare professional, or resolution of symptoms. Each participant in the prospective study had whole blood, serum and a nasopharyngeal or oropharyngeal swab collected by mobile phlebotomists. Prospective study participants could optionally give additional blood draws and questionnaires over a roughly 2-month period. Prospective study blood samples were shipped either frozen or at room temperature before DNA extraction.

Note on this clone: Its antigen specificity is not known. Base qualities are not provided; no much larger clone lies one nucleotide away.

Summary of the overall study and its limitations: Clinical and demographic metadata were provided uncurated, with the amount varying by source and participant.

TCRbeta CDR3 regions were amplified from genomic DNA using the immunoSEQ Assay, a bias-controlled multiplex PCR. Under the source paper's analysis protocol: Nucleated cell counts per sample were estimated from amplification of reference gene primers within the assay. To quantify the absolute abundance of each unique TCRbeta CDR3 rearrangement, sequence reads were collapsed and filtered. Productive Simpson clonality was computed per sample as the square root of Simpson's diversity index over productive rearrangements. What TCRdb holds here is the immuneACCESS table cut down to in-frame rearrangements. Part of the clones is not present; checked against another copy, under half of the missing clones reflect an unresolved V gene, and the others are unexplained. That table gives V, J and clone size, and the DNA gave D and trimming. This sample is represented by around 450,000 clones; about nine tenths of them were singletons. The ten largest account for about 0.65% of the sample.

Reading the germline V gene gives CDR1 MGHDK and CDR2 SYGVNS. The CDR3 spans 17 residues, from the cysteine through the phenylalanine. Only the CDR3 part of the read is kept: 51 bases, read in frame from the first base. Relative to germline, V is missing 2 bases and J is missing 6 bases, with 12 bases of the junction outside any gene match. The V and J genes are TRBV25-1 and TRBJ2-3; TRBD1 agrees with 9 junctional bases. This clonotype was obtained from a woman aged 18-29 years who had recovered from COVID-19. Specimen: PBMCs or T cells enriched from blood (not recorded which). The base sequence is TGTGCCAGCAGTGAAGAGCTTGGACAGGGGAGAGGCGATACGCAGTATTTT. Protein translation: CASSEELGQGRGDTQYF.